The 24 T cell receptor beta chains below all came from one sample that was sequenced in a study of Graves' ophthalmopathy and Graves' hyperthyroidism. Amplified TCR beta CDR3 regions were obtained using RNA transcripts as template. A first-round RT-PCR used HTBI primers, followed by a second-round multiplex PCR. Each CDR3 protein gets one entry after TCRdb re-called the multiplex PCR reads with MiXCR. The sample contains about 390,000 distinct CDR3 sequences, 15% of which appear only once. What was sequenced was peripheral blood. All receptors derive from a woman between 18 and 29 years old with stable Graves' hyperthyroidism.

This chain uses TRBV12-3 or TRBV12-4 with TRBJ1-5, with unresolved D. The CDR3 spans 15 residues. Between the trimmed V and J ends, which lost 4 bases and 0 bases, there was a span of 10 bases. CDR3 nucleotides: TGTGCCAGCAGTTCAAGGAGGAATAGCAATCAGCCCCAGCATTTT. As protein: CASSSRRNSNQPQHF.

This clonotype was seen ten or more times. The DNA for the CDR3 is TGTGCCAGCAGTCAAACCAGGGGGGTCCTTCAGGACACTGAAGCTTTCTTT. Translating it yields CASSQTRGVLQDTEAFF. The chain has TRBV6-1 and TRBJ1-1; 7 bases line up with TRBD1. With V trimmed by 5 bases and J by 3 bases, 15 bases remained unmatched. The germline gives CDR1 MNHNS, CDR2 SASEGT. CDR3 size: 17 residues.

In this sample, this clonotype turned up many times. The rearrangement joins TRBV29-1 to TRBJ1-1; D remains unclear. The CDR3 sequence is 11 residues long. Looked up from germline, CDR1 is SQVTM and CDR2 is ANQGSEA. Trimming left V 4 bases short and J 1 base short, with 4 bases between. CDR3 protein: CSVVKNTEAFF. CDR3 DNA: TGCAGCGTTGTAAAGAACACTGAAGCTTTCTTT.

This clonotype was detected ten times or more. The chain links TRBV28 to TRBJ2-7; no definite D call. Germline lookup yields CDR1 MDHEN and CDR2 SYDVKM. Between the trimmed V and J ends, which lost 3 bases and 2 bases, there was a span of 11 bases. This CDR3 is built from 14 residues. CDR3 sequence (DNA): TGTGCCAGCAGTTTTGAAGGCAGCGCCTACGAGCAGTACTTC. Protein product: CASSFEGSAYEQYF.

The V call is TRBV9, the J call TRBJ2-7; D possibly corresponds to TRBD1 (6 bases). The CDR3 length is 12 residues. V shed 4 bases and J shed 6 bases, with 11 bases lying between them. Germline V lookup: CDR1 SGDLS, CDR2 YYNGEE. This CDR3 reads CASSPSGAEQYF. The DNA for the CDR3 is TGTGCCAGCAGCCCTTCAGGGGCCGAGCAGTACTTC.

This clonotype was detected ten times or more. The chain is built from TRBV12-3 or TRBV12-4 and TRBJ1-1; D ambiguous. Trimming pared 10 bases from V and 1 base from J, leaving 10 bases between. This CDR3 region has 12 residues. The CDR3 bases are TGTGCCAACGGGAGGTCGAACACTGAAGCTTTCTTT. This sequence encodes CANGRSNTEAFF.

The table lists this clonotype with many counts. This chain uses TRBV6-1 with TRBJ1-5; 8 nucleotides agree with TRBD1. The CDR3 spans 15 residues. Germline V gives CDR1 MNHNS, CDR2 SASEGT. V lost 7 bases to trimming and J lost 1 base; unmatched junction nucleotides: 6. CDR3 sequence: CASTQNRGSNQPQHF. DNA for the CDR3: TGTGCCAGCACCCAAAACAGGGGGAGCAATCAGCCCCAGCATTTT.

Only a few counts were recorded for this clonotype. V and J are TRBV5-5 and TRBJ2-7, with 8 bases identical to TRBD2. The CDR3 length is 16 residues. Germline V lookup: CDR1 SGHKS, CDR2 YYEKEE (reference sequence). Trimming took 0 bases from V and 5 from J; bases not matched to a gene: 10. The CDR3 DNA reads TGTGCCAGCAGCTTGGCGTTAGGACTAGCAAACCACGAGCAGTACTTC. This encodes CASSLALGLANHEQYF.

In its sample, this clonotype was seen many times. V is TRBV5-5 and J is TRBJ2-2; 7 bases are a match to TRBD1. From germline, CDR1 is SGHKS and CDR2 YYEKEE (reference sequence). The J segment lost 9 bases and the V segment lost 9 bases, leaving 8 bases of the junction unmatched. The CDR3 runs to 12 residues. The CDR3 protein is CATSKGGRELFF. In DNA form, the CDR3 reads TGTGCCACCTCGAAAGGGGGCCGGGAGCTGTTTTTT. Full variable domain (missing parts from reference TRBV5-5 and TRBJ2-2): DAGVTQSPTHLIKTRGQQVTLRCSPISGHKSVSWYQQVLGQGPQFIFQYYEKEERGRGNFPDRFSARQFPNYSSELNVNALLLGDSALYLCATSKGGRELFFGEGSRLTVL.

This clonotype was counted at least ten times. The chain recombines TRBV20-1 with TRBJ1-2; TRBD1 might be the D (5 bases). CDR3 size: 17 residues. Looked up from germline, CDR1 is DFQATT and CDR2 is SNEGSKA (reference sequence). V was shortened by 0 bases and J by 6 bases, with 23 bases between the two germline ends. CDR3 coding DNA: TGCAGTGCTAGAGATCCGACCCGGCAGGGCAGTTGGAATGGCTACACCTTC. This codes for CSARDPTRQGSWNGYTF.

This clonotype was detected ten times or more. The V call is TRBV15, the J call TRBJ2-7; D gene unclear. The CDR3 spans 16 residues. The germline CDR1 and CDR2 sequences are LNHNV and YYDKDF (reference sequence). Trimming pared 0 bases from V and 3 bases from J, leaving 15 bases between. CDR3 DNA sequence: TGTGCCACCAGCAGAGATCGGAACAGTTGGGGCTACGAGCAGTACTTC. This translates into CATSRDRNSWGYEQYF.

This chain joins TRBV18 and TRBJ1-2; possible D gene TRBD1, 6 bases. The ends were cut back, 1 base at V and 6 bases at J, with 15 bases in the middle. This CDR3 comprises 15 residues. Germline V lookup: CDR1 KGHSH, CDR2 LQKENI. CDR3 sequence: CASSPRASEGDGYTF. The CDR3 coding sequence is TGTGCCAGCTCACCACGTGCCTCGGAGGGGGATGGCTACACCTTC. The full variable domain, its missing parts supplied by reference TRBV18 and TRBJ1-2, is NAGVMQNPRHLVRRRGQEARLRCSPMKGHSHVYWYRQLPEEGLKFMVYLQKENIIDESGMPKERFSAEFPKEGPSILRIQQVVRGDSAAYFCASSPRASEGDGYTFGSGTRLTVV.

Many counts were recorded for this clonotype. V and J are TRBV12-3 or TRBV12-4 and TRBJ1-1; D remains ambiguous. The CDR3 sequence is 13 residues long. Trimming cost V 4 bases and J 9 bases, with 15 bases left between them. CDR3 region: CASSYQPASKAFF. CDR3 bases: TGTGCCAGCAGTTATCAGCCGGCCAGTAAAGCTTTCTTT.

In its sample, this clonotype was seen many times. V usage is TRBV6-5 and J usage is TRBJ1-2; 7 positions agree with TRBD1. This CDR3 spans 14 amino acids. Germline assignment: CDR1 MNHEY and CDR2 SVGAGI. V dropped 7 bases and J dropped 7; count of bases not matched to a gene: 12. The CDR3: CASIPTGDGIGYTF. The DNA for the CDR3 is TGTGCCAGCATACCAACAGGGGATGGAATTGGCTACACCTTC.

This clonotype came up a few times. The CDR3 spells CASGRTVQETQYF. The CDR3, as DNA: TGTGCTAGTGGTAGGACAGTACAAGAGACCCAGTACTTC. This chain connects TRBV12-5 to TRBJ2-5; D is perhaps TRBD1 (6 bases). This CDR3 region has 13 residues. Germline lookup yields CDR1 LGHNT and CDR2 FRNRAP. The V end was cut by 5 bases, the J end by 2 bases, with 9 bases between.

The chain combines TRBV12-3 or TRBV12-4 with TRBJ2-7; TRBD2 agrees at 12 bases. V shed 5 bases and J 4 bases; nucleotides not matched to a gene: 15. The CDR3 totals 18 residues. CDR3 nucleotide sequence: TGTGCCAGCAGTCCTACCTCTAGCGGGGGGGCCTGGAGATACGAGCAGTACTTC. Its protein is CASSPTSSGGAWRYEQYF.

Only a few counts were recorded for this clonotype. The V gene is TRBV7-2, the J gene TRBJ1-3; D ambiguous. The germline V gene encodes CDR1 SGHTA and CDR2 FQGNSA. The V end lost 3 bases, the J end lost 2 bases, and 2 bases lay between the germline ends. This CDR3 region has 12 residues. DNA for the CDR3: TGTGCCAGCAGCTTTACTGGAAACACCATATATTTT. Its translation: CASSFTGNTIYF.

DNA for the CDR3: TGTGCCAGCATTCCGAGGGGGCTAGCGGAGAGTCCCGGGGAGCTGTTTTTT. Its protein product is CASIPRGLAESPGELFF. The rearrangement uses TRBV28 and TRBJ2-2, with D perhaps assigned TRBD1 or TRBD2 (7 bases each). Trimming shortened V by 7 bases and J by 6 bases, and 24 bases separated the two germline ends. This CDR3 comprises 17 residues. CDR1 is MDHEN and CDR2 is SYDVKM in the germline V gene.

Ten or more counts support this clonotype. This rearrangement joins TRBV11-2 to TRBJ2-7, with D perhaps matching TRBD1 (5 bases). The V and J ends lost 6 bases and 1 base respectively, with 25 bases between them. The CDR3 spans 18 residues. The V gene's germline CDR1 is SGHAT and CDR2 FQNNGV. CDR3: CASRSPSGLGASSYEQYF. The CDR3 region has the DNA TGTGCCAGCAGATCCCCTTCAGGGTTAGGAGCCAGTTCCTACGAGCAGTACTTC.

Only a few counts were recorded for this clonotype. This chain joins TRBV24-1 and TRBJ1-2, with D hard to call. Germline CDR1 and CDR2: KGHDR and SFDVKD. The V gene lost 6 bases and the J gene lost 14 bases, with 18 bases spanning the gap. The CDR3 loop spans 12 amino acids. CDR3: CATSLGREQKTF. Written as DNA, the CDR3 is TGTGCCACCAGTTTGGGGAGGGAGCAGAAGACCTTC.

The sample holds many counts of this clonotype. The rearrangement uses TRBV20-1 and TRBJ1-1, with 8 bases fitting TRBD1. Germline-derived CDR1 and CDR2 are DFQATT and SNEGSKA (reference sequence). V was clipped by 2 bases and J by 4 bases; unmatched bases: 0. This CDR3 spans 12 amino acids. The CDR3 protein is CSARQGATEAFF. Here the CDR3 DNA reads TGCAGTGCTAGACAGGGGGCCACTGAAGCTTTCTTT.

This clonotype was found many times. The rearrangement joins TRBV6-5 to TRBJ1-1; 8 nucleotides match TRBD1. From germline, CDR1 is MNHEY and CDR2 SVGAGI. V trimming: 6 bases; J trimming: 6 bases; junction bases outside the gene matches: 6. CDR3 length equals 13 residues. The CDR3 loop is CASSYRGRPEAFF. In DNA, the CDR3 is TGTGCCAGCAGCTACAGGGGGAGGCCTGAAGCTTTCTTT.

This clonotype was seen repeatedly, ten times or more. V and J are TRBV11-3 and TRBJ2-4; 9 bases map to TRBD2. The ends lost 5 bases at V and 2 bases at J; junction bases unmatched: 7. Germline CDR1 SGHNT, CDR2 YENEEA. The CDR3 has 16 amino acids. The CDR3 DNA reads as TGTGCCAGCAGCCAGACGGCGGGGGGGTCCAAAAACATTCAGTACTTC. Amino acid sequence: CASSQTAGGSKNIQYF.

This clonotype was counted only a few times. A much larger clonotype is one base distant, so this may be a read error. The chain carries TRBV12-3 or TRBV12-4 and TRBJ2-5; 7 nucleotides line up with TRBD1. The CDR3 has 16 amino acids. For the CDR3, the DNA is TGTGCCAGCAGTTTTCTAGGCTCGGGACAGCAAGAGACCAAGTACTTC. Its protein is CASSFLGSGQQETKYF.